The clone carrying this TCR beta chain appeared a single time. As yet, its antigen is unknown. Sequenced with the Oncomine TCR Beta short-read assay was DNA taken from cultured CD4+ T cells. TCRdb fed the PCR reads into MiXCR, producing one record per CDR3 protein. The sample includes 18,000 or so distinct CDR3 sequences, roughly 56% of them seen just once. This entry belongs to a study of vaccination and CD4 T cells after COVID-19. About the study: Overlapping peptides of the spike proteins of SARS-CoV-2, HCoV-NL63, HCoV-OC43 and HCoV-229E were used for cell stimulation. Cultures that served as controls received a CEFX pool, an HIV-1 Nef pool, or no peptide. Study-wide results and caveats: Only post-vaccination samples contained a median about 86% of the reactive clones in convalescent patients. From around 19 to 38, the median of SARS-CoV-2-reactive clonotypes rose without reaching significance.

The time point was: late sampling 161 to 241 days after vaccination in three convalescent patients. This sample's treatment: approximately 9-day PBMC culture with coronavirus spike peptide pools or control peptides (ViraFEST assay). J lost 3 bases, V lost 5 bases, and 3 bases had no gene match. The germline V gene encodes CDR1 LNHDA and CDR2 SQIVND (reference sequence). The CDR3 runs to 13 residues. The rearrangement joins TRBV19 to TRBJ2-7; 8 nucleotides line up with TRBD1. Here the sequenced sample was CD4+ T cells from blood, cultured in vitro, taken about 7 months after SARS-CoV-2 vaccination. This sequence originates from a human donor who had recovered from COVID-19. The chain's CDR3 is CASSLGQGYEQYF. In nucleotides, the CDR3 is TGTGCCAGTAGTTTAGGACAGGGCTACGAGCAGTACTTC.